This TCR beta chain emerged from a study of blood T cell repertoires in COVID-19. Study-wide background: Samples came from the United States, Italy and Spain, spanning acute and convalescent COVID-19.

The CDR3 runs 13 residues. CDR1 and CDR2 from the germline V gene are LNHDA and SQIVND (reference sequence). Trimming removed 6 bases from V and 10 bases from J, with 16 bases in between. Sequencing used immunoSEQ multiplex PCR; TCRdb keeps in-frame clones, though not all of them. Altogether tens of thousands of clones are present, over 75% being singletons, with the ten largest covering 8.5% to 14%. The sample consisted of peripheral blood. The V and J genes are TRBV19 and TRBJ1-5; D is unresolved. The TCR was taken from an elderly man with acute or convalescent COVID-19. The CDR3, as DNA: TGTGCCAGTAGCCCCCAATCAGGCAGCCCCCAGCATTTT. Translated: CASSPQSGSPQHF.